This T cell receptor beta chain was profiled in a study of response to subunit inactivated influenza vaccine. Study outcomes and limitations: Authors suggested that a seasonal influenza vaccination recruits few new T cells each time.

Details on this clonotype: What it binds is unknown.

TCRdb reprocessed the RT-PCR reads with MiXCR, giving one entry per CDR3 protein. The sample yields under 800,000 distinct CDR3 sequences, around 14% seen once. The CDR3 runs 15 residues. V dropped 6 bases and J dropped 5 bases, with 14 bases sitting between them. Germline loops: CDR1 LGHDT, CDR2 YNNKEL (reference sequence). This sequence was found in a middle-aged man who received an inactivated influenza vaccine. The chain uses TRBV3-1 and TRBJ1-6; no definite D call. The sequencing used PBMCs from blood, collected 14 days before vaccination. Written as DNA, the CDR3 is TGTGCCAGCAGTCTTGGACGTCTCCATAATTCACCCCTCCACTTT. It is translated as CASSLGRLHNSPLHF.